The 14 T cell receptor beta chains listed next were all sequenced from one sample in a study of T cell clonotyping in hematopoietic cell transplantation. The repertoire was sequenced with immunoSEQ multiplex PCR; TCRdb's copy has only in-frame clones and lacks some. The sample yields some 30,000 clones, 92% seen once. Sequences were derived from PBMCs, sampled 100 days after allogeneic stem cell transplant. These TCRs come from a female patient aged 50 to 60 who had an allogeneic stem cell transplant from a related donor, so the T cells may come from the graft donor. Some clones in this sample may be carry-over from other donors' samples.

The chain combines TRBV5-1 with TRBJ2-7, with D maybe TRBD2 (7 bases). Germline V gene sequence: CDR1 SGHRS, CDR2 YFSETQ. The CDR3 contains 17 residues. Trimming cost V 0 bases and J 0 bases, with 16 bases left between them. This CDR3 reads CASSLAYAGASSYEQYF. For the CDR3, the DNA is TGCGCCAGCAGCTTGGCCTATGCGGGGGCATCCTCCTACGAGCAGTACTTC. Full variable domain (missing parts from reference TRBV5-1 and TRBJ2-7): KAGVTQTPRYLIKTRGQQVTLSCSPISGHRSVSWYQQTPGQGLQFLFEYFSETQRNKGNFPGRFSGRQFSNSRSEMNVSTLELGDSALYLCASSLAYAGASSYEQYFGPGTRLTVT.

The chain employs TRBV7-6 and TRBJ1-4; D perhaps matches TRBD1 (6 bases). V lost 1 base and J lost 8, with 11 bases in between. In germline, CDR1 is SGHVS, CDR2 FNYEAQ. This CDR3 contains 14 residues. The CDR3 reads CASSLDRAVEKLFF. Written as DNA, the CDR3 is TGTGCCAGCAGCTTAGACAGGGCAGTCGAAAAACTGTTTTTT.

The CDR3 spells CASSQYGNTEAFF. CDR3 DNA sequence: TGTGCCAGCAGCCAATACGGGAACACTGAAGCTTTCTTT. The chain uses TRBV14 and TRBJ1-1; D unclear. Germline V gene lookup returns CDR1 SGHDN and CDR2 FVKESK. V was pared by 2 bases and J by 1 base, with 5 bases between. The CDR3 extends over 13 amino acids.

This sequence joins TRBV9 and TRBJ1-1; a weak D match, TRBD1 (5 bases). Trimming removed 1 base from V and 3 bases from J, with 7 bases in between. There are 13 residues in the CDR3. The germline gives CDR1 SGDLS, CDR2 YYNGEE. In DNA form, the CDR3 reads TGTGCCAGCAGCGTACTAGGGGACACTGAAGCTTTCTTT. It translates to CASSVLGDTEAFF.

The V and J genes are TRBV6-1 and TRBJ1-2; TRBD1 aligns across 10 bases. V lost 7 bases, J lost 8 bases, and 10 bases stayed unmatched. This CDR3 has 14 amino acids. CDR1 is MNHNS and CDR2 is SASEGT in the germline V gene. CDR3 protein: CASTDRGGPMGYTF. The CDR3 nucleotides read TGTGCCAGCACGGACAGGGGGGGACCTATGGGCTACACCTTC.

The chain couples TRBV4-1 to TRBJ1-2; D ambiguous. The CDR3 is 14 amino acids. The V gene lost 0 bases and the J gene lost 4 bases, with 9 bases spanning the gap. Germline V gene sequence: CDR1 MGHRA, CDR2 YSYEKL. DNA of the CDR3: TGCGCCAGCAGCCAAGATCACGGAGGCTATGGCTACACCTTC. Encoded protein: CASSQDHGGYGYTF.

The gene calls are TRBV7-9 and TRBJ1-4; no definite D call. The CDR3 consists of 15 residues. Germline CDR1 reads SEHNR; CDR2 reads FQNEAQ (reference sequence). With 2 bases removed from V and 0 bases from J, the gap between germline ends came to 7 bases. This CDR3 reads CASSLTAATNEKLFF. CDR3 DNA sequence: TGTGCCAGCAGCTTAACAGCGGCAACTAATGAAAAACTGTTTTTT.

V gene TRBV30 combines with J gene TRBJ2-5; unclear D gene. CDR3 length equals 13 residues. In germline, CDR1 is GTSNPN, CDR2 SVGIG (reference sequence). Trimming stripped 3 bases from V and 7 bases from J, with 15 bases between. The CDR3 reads CAWRTPSMGTQYF. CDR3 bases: TGTGCCTGGAGGACTCCTTCCATGGGGACCCAGTACTTC.

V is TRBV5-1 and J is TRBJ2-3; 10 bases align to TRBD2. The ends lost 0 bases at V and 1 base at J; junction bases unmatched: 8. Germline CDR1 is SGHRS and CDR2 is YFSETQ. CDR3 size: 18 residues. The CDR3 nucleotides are TGCGCCAGCAGCTTGGGGGCTAGCGGGGGCCTCGGCACAGATACGCAGTATTTT. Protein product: CASSLGASGGLGTDTQYF.

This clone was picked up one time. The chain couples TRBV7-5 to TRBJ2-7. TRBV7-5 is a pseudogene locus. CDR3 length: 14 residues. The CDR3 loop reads CARSSGRSSYEQYF. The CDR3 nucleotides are TGTGCCAGAAGCTCGGGACGGAGCTCCTACGAGCAGTACTTC.

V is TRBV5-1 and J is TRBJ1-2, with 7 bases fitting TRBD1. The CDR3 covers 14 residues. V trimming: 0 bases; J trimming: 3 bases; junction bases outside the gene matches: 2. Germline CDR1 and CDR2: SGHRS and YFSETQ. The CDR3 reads CASSLGTGDYGYTF. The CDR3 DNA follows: TGCGCCAGCAGCTTGGGTACAGGGGACTATGGCTACACCTTC. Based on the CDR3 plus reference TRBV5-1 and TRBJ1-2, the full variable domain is KAGVTQTPRYLIKTRGQQVTLSCSPISGHRSVSWYQQTPGQGLQFLFEYFSETQRNKGNFPGRFSGRQFSNSRSEMNVSTLELGDSALYLCASSLGTGDYGYTFGSGTRLTVV.

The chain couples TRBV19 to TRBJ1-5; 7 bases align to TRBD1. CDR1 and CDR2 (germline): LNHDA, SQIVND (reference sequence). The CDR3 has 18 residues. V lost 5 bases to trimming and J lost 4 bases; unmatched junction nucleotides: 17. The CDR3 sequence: CASSVRTGRLPPNQPQHF. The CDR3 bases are TGTGCCAGTAGTGTCAGGACAGGCCGACTACCACCAAATCAGCCCCAGCATTTT.

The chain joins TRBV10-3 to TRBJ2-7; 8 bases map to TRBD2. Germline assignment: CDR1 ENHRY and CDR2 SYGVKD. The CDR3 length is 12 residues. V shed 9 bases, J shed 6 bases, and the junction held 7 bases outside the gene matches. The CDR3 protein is CAIGFAGGEQYF. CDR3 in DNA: TGTGCCATAGGTTTCGCGGGAGGCGAGCAGTACTTC.

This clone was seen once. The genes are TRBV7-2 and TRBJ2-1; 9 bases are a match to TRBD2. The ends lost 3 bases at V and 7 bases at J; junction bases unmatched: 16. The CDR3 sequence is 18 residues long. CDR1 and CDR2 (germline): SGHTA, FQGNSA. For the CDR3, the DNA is TGTGCCAGCAGCTTTATTCGTTTGTGGCGGGGGGGCGGGAATGAGCAGTTCTTC. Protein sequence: CASSFIRLWRGGGNEQFF. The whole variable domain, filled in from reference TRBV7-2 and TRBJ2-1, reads GAGVSQSPSNKVTEKGKDVELRCDPISGHTALYWYRQSLGQGLEFLIYFQGNSAPDKSGLPSDRFSAERTGGSVSTLTIQRTQQEDSAVYLCASSFIRLWRGGGNEQFFGPGTRLTVL.